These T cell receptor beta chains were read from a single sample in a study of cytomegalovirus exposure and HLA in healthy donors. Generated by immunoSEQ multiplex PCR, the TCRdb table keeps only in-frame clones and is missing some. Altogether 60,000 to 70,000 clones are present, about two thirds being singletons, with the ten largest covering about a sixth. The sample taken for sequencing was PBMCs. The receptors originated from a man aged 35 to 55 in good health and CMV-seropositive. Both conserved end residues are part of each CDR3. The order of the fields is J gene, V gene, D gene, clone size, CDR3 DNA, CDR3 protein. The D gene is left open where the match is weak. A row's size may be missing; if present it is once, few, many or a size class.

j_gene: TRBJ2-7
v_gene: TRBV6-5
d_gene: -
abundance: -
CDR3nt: TGTGCCAGCAGTTCAACCCGGGGTGCCTACGAGCAGTACTTC
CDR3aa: CASSSTRGAYEQYF

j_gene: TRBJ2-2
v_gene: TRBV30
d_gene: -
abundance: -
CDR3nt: TGTGCCCACGGAAGGCAGGGAGGTCTGGAAACCGGGGAGCTGTTTTTT
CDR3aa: CAHGRQGGLETGELFF

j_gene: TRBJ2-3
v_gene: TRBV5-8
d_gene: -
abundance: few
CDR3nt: TGTGCCAGCAGCTCCACGGGGGTGTGGGTAGCGAATAGCACAGATACGCAGTATTTT
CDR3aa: CASSSTGVWVANSTDTQYF

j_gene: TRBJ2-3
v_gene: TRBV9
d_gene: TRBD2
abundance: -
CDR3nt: TGTGCCAGCAGCGTAGGGATAGCGGGAGTGTCAGATACGCAGTATTTT
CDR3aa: CASSVGIAGVSDTQYF

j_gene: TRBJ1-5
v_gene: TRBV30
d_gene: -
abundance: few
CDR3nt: TGTGCCTGGAGTGACTGGGGCCTTCCCTATCAGCCCCAGCATTTT
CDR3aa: CAWSDWGLPYQPQHF

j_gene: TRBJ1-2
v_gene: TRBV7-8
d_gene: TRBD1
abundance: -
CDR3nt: TGTGCCAGCAGCTCCCTGGCAAGGGACAGGGTCGGTGTGAGCTATGGCTACACCTTC
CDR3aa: CASSSLARDRVGVSYGYTF

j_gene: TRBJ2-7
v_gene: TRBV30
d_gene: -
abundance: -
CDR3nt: TGTGCCACAGCGGTGTCATACGAGCAGTACTTC
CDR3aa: CATAVSYEQYF

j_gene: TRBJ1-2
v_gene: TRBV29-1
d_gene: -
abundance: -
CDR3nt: TGCAGCGTTGTGGGGGCTACTGAGCGGGGCTACACCTTC
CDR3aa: CSVVGATERGYTF

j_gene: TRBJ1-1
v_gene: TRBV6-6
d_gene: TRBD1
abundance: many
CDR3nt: TGTGCCAGCAGTTACCAGGGGGACACTGAAGCTTTCTTT
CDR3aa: CASSYQGDTEAFF

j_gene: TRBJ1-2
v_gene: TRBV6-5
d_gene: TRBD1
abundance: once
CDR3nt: TGTGCCACCTCTTCGGGACAGTTCATCTATGGCTACACCTTC
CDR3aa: CATSSGQFIYGYTF

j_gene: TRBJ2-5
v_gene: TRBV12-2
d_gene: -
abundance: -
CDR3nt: TGTGCAAGTCGCTTAGGGGAGATTGGGCCCTTCCTAGAGACCCAGTACTTC
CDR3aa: CASRLGEIGPFLETQYF

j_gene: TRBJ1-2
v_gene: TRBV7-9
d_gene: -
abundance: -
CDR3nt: TGTGCCAGCAGCCCGGGGGGGGGAAATGGCTACACCTTC
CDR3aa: CASSPGGGNGYTF

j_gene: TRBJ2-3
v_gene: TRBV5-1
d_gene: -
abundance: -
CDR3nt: TGCGCCAGCAACCGGGGTGTGGGCGAGACAGATACGCAGTATTTT
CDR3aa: CASNRGVGETDTQYF

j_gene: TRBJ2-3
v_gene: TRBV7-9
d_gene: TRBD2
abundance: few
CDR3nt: TGTGCCAGCAGCTTTTTAGTAGCGGGGGACGCAGATACGCAGTATTTT
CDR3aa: CASSFLVAGDADTQYF

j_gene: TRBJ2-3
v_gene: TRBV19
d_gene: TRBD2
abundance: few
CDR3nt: TGTGCCAGTAAGACTAGCGGGGGTCAGTCAGATACGCAGTATTTT
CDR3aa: CASKTSGGQSDTQYF

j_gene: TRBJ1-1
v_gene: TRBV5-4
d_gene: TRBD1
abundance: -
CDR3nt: TGTGCCAGCAGCCCTGGACAGGGGGGTTTTGGCACTGAAGCTTTCTTT
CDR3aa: CASSPGQGGFGTEAFF

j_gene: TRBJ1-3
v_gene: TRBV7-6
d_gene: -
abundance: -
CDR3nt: TGTGCCAGCAGCTCCCAATCTAGCTCTGGAAACACCATATATTTT
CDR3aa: CASSSQSSSGNTIYF

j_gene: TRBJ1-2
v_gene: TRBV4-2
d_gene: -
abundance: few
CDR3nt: TGTGCCAGCAGAGGTGCAGGGGACCACTATGGCTACACCTTC
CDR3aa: CASRGAGDHYGYTF

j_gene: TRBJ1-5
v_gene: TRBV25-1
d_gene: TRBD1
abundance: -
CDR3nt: TGTGCCAGCAGTGAATTGGGGCAGGGGGCGCCTAAGCCCCAGCATTTT
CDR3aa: CASSELGQGAPKPQHF

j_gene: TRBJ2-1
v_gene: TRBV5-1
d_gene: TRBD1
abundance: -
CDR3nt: TGCGCCAGCAGCGGGGGACAGGGCGCCAATGAGCAGTTCTTC
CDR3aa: CASSGGQGANEQFF

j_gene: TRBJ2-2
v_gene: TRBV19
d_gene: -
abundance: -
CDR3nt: TGTGCCAGTAGTGGGAGGTGGCAGAACACCGGGGAGCTGTTTTTT
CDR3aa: CASSGRWQNTGELFF

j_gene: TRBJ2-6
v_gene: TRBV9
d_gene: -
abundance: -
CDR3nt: TGTGCCAGCAGCGCAACAGGGAGTGGGGCCAACGTCCTGACTTTC
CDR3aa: CASSATGSGANVLTF

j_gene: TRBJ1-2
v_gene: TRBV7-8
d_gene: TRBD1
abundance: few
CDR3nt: TGTGCCAGCAGCATCGACAGGGTTCATGGCTACACCTTC
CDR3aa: CASSIDRVHGYTF

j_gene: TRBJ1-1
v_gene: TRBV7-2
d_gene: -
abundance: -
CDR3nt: TGTGCCAGCAGCTTTACGACACCGAACACTGAAGCTTTCTTT
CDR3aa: CASSFTTPNTEAFF

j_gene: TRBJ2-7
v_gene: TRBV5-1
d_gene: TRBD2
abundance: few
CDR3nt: TGCGCCAGCAGCTTGTCCGGGGCAACGACTAGCGGGAGAGAGCAGTACTTC
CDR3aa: CASSLSGATTSGREQYF

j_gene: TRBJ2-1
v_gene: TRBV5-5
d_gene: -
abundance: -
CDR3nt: TGTGCCAGCAGCATGACAGATTACAATGAGCAGTTCTTC
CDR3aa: CASSMTDYNEQFF

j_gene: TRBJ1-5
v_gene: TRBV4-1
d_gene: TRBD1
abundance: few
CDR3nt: TGCGCCAGCAGCCAAGGGACAGGAGATCAGCCCCAGCATTTT
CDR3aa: CASSQGTGDQPQHF

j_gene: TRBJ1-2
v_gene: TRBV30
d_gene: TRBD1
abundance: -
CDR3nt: TGTGCCTGGAGTGGACAGGGGATGGGTGGCTACACCTTC
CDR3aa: CAWSGQGMGGYTF

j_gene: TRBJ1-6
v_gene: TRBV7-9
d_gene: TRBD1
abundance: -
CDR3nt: TGTGCCAGCAGCCCAGGACAGGGGGATAATTCACCCCTCCACTTT
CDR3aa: CASSPGQGDNSPLHF

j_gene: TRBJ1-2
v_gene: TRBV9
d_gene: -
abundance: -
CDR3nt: TGTGCCAGCAGCGTAGATGGAGGTGGCTACACCTTC
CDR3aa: CASSVDGGGYTF

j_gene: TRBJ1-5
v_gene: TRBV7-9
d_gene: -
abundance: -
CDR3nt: TGTGCCAGCAGCTTGGAGAATCAGCCCCAGCATTTT
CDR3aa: CASSLENQPQHF

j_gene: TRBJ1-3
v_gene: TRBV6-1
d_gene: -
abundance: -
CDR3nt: TGTGCCATCCAATCTGGAAACACCATATATTTT
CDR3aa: CAIQSGNTIYF

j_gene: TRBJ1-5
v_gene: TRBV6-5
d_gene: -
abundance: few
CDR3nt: TGTGCCATCAGTGAGTTGGATGGAGATCAGCCCCAGCATTTT
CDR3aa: CAISELDGDQPQHF

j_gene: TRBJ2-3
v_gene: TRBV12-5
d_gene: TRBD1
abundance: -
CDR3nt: TGTGCTAGTGCCCGGGACAGGAGCACAGATACGCAGTATTTT
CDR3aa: CASARDRSTDTQYF

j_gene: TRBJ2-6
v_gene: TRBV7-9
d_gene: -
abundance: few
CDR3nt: TGTTCCAGCAGCTTAGACCCCCGACAGAACTCTGGGGCCAACGTCCTGACTTTC
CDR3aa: CSSSLDPRQNSGANVLTF

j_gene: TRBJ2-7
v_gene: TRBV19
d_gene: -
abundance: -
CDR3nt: TGTGCCAGTAGTATAAGGGGGGACAGCGTACTTGCCTCCTACGAGCAGTACTTC
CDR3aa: CASSIRGDSVLASYEQYF

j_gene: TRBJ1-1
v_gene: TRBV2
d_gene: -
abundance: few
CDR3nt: TGTGCCAGCAGTCAGGACAGCTACCGATTGAACACTGAAGCTTTCTTT
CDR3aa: CASSQDSYRLNTEAFF

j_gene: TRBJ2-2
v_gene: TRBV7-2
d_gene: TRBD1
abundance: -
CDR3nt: TGTGCCAGCACCCCCAGGGTCGGGACAGACACCGGGGAGCTGTTTTTT
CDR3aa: CASTPRVGTDTGELFF

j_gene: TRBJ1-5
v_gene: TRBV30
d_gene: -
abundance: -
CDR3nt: TGTGCCTGCAGCACAGGGAATAGCAATCAGCCCCAGCATTTT
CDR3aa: CACSTGNSNQPQHF

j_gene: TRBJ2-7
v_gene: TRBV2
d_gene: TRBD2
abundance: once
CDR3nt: TGTGCCAGCGGAAGCGGGGTCTACGAGCAGTACTTC
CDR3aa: CASGSGVYEQYF

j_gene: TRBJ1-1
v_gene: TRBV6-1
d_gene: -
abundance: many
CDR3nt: TGTGCCAGCAAGTTAGGACAGAACGAAAACACTGAAGCTTTCTTT
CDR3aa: CASKLGQNENTEAFF

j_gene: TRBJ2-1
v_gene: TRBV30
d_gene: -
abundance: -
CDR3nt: TGTGCCTGGAGTGCAGGGGCGCATGAGCAGTTCTTC
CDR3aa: CAWSAGAHEQFF

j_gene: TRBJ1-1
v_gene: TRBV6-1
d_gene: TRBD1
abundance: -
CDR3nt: TGTGCCAGCATCCAGGGGGCTGGGGCTGGCACTGAAGCTTTCTTT
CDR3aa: CASIQGAGAGTEAFF

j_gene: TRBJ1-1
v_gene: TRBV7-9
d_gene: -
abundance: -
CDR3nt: TGTGCCAGCAGCCAAAACAAACGAACAGGGCCGATGAACACTGAAGCTTTCTTT
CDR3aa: CASSQNKRTGPMNTEAFF

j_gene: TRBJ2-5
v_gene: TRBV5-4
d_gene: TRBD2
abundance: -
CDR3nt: TGTGCCAGCAGCTTGGAATGGGCTAGCGGGGGGGAAGAGACCCAGTACTTC
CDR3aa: CASSLEWASGGEETQYF

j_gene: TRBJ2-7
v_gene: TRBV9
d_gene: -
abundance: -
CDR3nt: TGTGCCAGCAGCGTAGGGTCTGGACTGGACTACGAGCAGTACTTC
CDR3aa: CASSVGSGLDYEQYF

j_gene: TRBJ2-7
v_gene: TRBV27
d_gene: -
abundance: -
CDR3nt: TGTGCCAGCAGTTTAGCGCCCAGCGTCGAGCAGTACTTC
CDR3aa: CASSLAPSVEQYF

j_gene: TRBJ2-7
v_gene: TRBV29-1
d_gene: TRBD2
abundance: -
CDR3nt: TGCAGCGCTTCGACTAGCGGGACAATCTCCTACGAGCAGTACTTC
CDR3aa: CSASTSGTISYEQYF

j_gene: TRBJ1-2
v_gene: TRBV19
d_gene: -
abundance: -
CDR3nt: TGTGCCAGTACCAAGATCCCGCACCTAGCCGATGGCTACACCTTC
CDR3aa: CASTKIPHLADGYTF

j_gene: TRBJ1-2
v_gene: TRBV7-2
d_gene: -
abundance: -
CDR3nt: TGTGCCAGCAGCCCCACAGGGACCCATAACTATGGCTACACCTTC
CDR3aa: CASSPTGTHNYGYTF

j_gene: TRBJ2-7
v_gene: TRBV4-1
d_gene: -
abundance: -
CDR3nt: TGCGCCAGCAGCCAAGATATGGGGGACAACTACGAGCAGTACTTC
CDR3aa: CASSQDMGDNYEQYF

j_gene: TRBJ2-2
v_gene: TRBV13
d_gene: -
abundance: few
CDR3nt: TGTGCCAGCAGCTTAGATTATACGAACACCGGGGAGCTGTTTTTT
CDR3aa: CASSLDYTNTGELFF

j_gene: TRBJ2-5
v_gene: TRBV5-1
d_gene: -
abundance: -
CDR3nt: TGCGCCAGCAGCTTCAGCGTTATTGGTGAGACCCAGTACTTC
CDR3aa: CASSFSVIGETQYF